This entry lists 5 T cell receptor beta chains sequenced from one sample in a study of blood T cells in healthy people across ages (dated by TCRdb to between 2014 and 2017). The receptor library was made with 5' RACE. Sequencing instrument: Illumina HiSeq 2500. A second PCR of 7 to 11 cycles was performed with a sample-barcoded 5' primer and a J-beta primer mix. TCRdb reran the public reads through fastp at Q25 and MiXCR, keeping productive beta chains. Entries that share a CDR3 protein sequence are merged under the most common genes and DNA. This sample gives 750,000 to 1,000,000 distinct CDR3 sequences in total; 25% to 35% of them show up just once. Of the sample, more than 8.5% falls within the top ten clones. The same sample was also used in a study of T cells of mothers and their children.

Sequenced: blood. Receptors originate from a woman aged 40 to 49 in good health.

This chain links TRBV6-5 with TRBJ1-2; possible D gene TRBD1, 5 bases. CDR1 MNHEY and CDR2 SVGAGI come from the germline V gene. V gave up 0 bases and J gave up 4 bases, with 9 bases separating them. The CDR3 contains 14 residues. The CDR3 reads CASSYSAGTYGYTF. DNA for the CDR3: TGTGCCAGCAGTTACTCCGCAGGGACCTATGGCTACACCTTC.

This clonotype was seen a few times. The CDR3 is CASSQDGSRVGYEQYF. The CDR3 nucleotides are TGTGCCAGCAGCCAAGATGGGAGCAGGGTGGGCTACGAGCAGTACTTC. This rearrangement joins TRBV4-2 to TRBJ2-7; D may correspond to TRBD1 or TRBD2 (5 bases each). Germline assignment: CDR1 LGHNA and CDR2 YNFKEQ. The CDR3 sequence is 16 residues long. The V gene lost 0 bases and the J gene lost 3 bases, with 15 bases spanning the gap.

CDR3 nucleotide sequence: TGTGCCAGCAGCTCCAGAACGTTCCAGGGGGAAGGCTACACCTTC. As protein: CASSSRTFQGEGYTF. This chain connects TRBV13 to TRBJ1-2; TRBD1 matches at 7 bases. Germline loops: CDR1 PRHDT, CDR2 FYEKMQ (reference sequence). The CDR3 has 15 residues. After removal of 4 bases from V and 8 bases from J, the junction contained 13 bases not matched to a gene.

Comments on this clonotype: This may be a read error: a much more frequent sequence differs by one nucleotide. This chain connects TRBV12-3 or TRBV12-4 to TRBJ2-4, with D perhaps being TRBD1 or TRBD2 (5 bases each). This CDR3 region has 13 residues. Trimming shortened V by 6 bases and J by 13 bases, and 19 bases separated the two germline ends. The CDR3, as DNA: TGTGCCAGCAGCCGGGACGGCTACAATGAGCAGTACTTC. This gives the protein CASSRDGYNEQYF.

In its sample, this clonotype was seen many times. This sequence joins TRBV3-1 and TRBJ2-7; D not resolved. The V end lost 6 bases, the J end lost 0 bases, and 12 bases lay between the germline ends. Germline loops: CDR1 LGHDT, CDR2 YNNKEL (reference sequence). The CDR3 sequence is 14 residues long. In nucleotides, the CDR3 is TGTGCCAGCAGTAGTGACATCAGCTCCTACGAGCAGTACTTC. It yields the protein CASSSDISSYEQYF.